A selection of T cell receptor beta chains follows, all from one sample in a study of identical twins. TCRdb re-derived calls from the 5' RACE reads in MiXCR, one entry per CDR3 protein. The sample has a few hundred thousand distinct CDR3 sequences, around 18% seen once. Sequences were obtained from naive T cells sorted from blood. These receptors were collected from a man aged 45 to 65 in good health. CDR3s include the opening cysteine and the closing phenylalanine or tryptophan. The D gene is left open where the match is weak. Size is stated for part of the rows, as once, few or many counts, or as a class when the clone is expanded.

abundance	v_gene	d_gene	j_gene	CDR3nt	CDR3aa
few	TRBV4-2	.	TRBJ2-4	TGTGCCAGCAGCCAAGAGGGGGTAGCCAAAAACATTCAGTACTTC	CASSQEGVAKNIQYF
many	TRBV7-2	.	TRBJ2-3	TGTGCCAGCAGCTTGAGCACAGATACGCAGTATTTT	CASSLSTDTQYF
many	TRBV5-1	TRBD1	TRBJ2-7	TGCGCCAGCAGCTTGGGTTCACAAACAGGGGAGCACGAGCAGTACTTC	CASSLGSQTGEHEQYF
few	TRBV15	TRBD2	TRBJ2-1	TGTGCCACCAGCAGAGGGACTAGCGGAAACAATGAGCAGTTCTTC	CATSRGTSGNNEQFF
.	TRBV20-1	TRBD1	TRBJ2-1	TGCAGTGCTAAAGTTTTTAGTTCGACAGGGGCCGAACGGAACAATGAGCAGTTCTTC	CSAKVFSSTGAERNNEQFF
.	TRBV4-2	TRBD2	TRBJ2-5	TGTGCCAGCAGCCAAGGGCTAGCGGGAGGAGCTAAGACCCAGTACTTC	CASSQGLAGGAKTQYF
once	TRBV20-1	.	TRBJ2-2	TGCAGTGCTAGTTGGGGGGCCGCCGGGAACACCGGGGAGCTGTTTTTT	CSASWGAAGNTGELFF
.	TRBV24-1	.	TRBJ2-2	TGTGCCACCAGTGACACCGGGGAGCTGTTTTTT	CATSDTGELFF
many	TRBV5-1	.	TRBJ2-1	TGCGCCAGCAGCTTTACCGACAGCCGCCCCCCTCATGAGCAGTTCTTC	CASSFTDSRPPHEQFF
.	TRBV7-9	TRBD1	TRBJ2-3	TGTGCCAGCGGTCCGGGACAGGGAACTTCAGATACGCAGTATTTT	CASGPGQGTSDTQYF
.	TRBV20-1	.	TRBJ1-2	TGCAGTGCAATCGCGGACAGATTAGACTATGGCTACACCTTC	CSAIADRLDYGYTF
.	TRBV4-3	TRBD1	TRBJ1-5	TGCGCCAGCAGCTCCCACCGGGACAGAGGGAATCAGCCCCAGCATTTT	CASSSHRDRGNQPQHF
.	TRBV11-2	.	TRBJ2-3	TGTGCCAGCAGCCCCTGGAGGGGTCCTAGCACAGATACGCAGTATTTT	CASSPWRGPSTDTQYF
.	TRBV3-1	.	TRBJ2-7	TGTGCCAGCAGCCAACCTTTTATCGGGAGAGACGAGCAGTACTTC	CASSQPFIGRDEQYF
few	TRBV12-3/TRBV12-4	.	TRBJ2-7	TGTGCCAGCAGTTTTTTGGGTGGTTACGAGCAGTACTTC	CASSFLGGYEQYF
few	TRBV12-3/TRBV12-4	.	TRBJ1-6	TGTGCCAGCAGTTTAGTTTTGGGGGGCCCTCGTTCACCCCTCCACTTT	CASSLVLGGPRSPLHF
many	TRBV15	TRBD2	TRBJ2-7	TGTGCCACCAGCAGAGATGGGGGGGAGTACTACGAGCAGTACTTC	CATSRDGGEYYEQYF
many	TRBV6-2/TRBV6-3	.	TRBJ2-7	TGTGCCAGCAGTTACTCGACACAGGACATCTCCTACGAGCAGTACTTC	CASSYSTQDISYEQYF
.	TRBV20-1	.	TRBJ1-2	TGCAGTGCTAGAGACCGACGAACCTATGGCTACACCTTC	CSARDRRTYGYTF
many	TRBV5-1	TRBD1	TRBJ1-1	TGCGCCAGCAGCCGAGCCTCGAGAGGGGGCGCAGGTCTCGCTTTCTTT	CASSRASRGGAGLAFF
many	TRBV27	TRBD2	TRBJ2-1	TGTGCCAGCAGTTTATCGCCTAGCGGGAGCTCCTACAATGAGCAGTTCTTC	CASSLSPSGSSYNEQFF
.	TRBV6-5	TRBD1	TRBJ2-7	TGTGCCACCCGGACAGGGACCTACGAGCAGTACTTC	CATRTGTYEQYF
.	TRBV7-8	.	TRBJ2-1	TGTGCCAGCAGCTTAGCGAGGTCGAAAGAGCAGTTCTTC	CASSLARSKEQFF
many	TRBV4-2	TRBD1	TRBJ2-7	TGTGCCAGCAGCCAAGAAGCGGTCAGGGGGCCATACGAGCAGTACTTC	CASSQEAVRGPYEQYF
many	TRBV6-2/TRBV6-3	TRBD1	TRBJ1-5	TGTGCCAGTTCCGGGACAGAGTCTAGCAATCAGCCCCAGCATTTT	CASSGTESSNQPQHF
.	TRBV5-6	.	TRBJ2-1	TGTGCCAGCAGCTTCGGGAGCGATGAGCAGTTCTTC	CASSFGSDEQFF
many	TRBV14	.	TRBJ1-6	TGTGCCAGCAGCCAAGAGAGAATGGAAAATAATTCACCCCTCCACTTT	CASSQERMENNSPLHF
many	TRBV6-5	.	TRBJ1-6	TGTGCCAGCAGTTCCGGGGGGTATAATTCACCCCTCCACTTT	CASSSGGYNSPLHF
many	TRBV3-1	.	TRBJ2-1	TGTGCCAGCAGCCACGCACTTGAGGGCGATGAGCAGTTCTTC	CASSHALEGDEQFF
.	TRBV10-3	.	TRBJ2-2	TGTGCCTCCGCCGGGTGGGCAGTTAACACCGGGGAGCTGTTTTTT	CASAGWAVNTGELFF
once	TRBV7-8	.	TRBJ2-5	TGTGCCAGCAGCTTAGTGAGGTGGCAGGGCCCTCGGGAGACCCAGTACTTC	CASSLVRWQGPRETQYF
.	TRBV6-2/TRBV6-3	TRBD1	TRBJ2-7	TGTGCCAGCAGTTACGAGGGACAGCGAGACTACGAGCAGTACTTC	CASSYEGQRDYEQYF
few	TRBV25-1	TRBD1	TRBJ1-1	TGTGCCAGCAGTGAACCTGGGACAGGGCGGGTCACTGAAGCTTTCTTT	CASSEPGTGRVTEAFF
many	TRBV6-5	.	TRBJ1-1	TGTGCCAGCAGTTACACAGGGAACACTGAAGCTTTCTTT	CASSYTGNTEAFF
few	TRBV12-3/TRBV12-4	.	TRBJ1-2	TGTGCCAGCAGCGAAGGGAGTAGGAGTGGCTACACCTTC	CASSEGSRSGYTF
many	TRBV15	.	TRBJ1-5	TGTGCCACCAGCAGAGGGGAGGGGGACCAGCCCCAGCATTTT	CATSRGEGDQPQHF
.	TRBV5-6	TRBD2	TRBJ2-1	TGTGCCAGCAGCTCGGGGGGGCGGTGGGAGCAGTTCTTC	CASSSGGRWEQFF
many	TRBV4-1	TRBD1	TRBJ1-2	TGCGCCAGCAGCCGACCGGGACAGCTGAACTATGGCTACACCTTC	CASSRPGQLNYGYTF
.	TRBV20-1	.	TRBJ1-1	TGCAGTGCTAGACGAGGGCCGAGCCCTGAAGCTTTCTTT	CSARRGPSPEAFF